This T cell receptor (beta chain) was sequenced for a study of shared T cell receptors in the human thymus. Assay: immunoSEQ multiplex PCR; the TCRdb copy retains only in-frame clones and omits some. The sample lists just under 550,000 clones; 70% to 80% were seen once. Trimming took 0 bases from V and 4 from J, leaving 13 bases between them. The CDR3 covers 16 residues. CDR1 and CDR2 from the germline V gene are KGHSH and LQKENI. These same records also appear under a second study, on human thymus T cells.

The specimen was thymocytes. This TCR was recovered from a boy in the first two years of life with a congenital heart defect. The rearrangement links TRBV18 to TRBJ2-1; D not resolved. CDR3 in DNA: TGTGCCAGCTCACCACCGGGCTGCGACGGTTACAATGAGCAGTTCTTC. This translates into CASSPPGCDGYNEQFF.